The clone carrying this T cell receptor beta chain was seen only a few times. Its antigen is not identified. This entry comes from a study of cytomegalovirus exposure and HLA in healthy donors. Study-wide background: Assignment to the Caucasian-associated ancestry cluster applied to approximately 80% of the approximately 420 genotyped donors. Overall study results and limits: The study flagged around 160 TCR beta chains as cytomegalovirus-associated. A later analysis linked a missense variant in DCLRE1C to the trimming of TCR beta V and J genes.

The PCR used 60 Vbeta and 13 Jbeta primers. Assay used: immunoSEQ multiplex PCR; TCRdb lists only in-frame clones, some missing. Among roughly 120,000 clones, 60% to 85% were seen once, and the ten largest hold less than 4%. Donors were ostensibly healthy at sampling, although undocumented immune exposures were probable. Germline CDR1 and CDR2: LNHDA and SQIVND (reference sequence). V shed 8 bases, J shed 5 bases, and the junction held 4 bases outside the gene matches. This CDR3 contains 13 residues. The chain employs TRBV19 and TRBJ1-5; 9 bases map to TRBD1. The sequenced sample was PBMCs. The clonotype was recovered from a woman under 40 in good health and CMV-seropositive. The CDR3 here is CASRRDRDQPQHF. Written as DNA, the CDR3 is TGTGCCAGTCGCCGGGACAGGGATCAGCCCCAGCATTTT.